Sequencing of this TCR beta chain was carried out in a study of control samples from healthy donors and cancer patients. Profiling relied on immunoSEQ multiplex PCR, and the TCRdb table lists in-frame clones only, not all of them. The sample yields roughly 190,000 clones, about 91% seen once. Germline CDR1 LGHDT, CDR2 YNNKEL (reference sequence). CDR3 size: 14 residues. V dropped 4 bases and J dropped 2 bases, with 12 bases sitting between them. This TCR came from a man aged 30 to 39 in good health. The sample taken for sequencing was blood. V and J are TRBV3-1 (or the pseudogene TRBV3-2) and TRBJ2-7; D possibly corresponds to TRBD1 (6 bases). CDR3 amino acids: CASSLGTLTYEQYF. The CDR3 DNA sequence: TGTGCCAGCAGCCTCGGGACACTGACCTACGAGCAGTACTTC.